This T cell receptor (beta chain) was profiled in a study of blood T cells in healthy people across ages. In the study overall: Per two T cells, about one barcoded beta molecule was captured through template switching. Whole-study findings and limits: Across samples, TCR beta diversity tracked strongly with naive T cell percentage. Measured against age, TCR beta diversity per million T cells decreased in a roughly linear manner.

In this sample, this clonotype turned up a few times. The antigen remains unidentified. The CDR3 consists of 15 residues. Germline trimming cut 8 bases from V and 0 bases from J; bases unmatched to any gene: 8. Combining a sample-barcoded 5' primer with a J-beta primer mix, a second PCR ran for roughly 7 to 12 cycles. TCRdb ran MiXCR on the 5' RACE reads and lists one entry per CDR3 protein. The table lists around 1,900,000 distinct CDR3 sequences, approximately 40% of them singletons. Sequenced sample: blood. The genes are TRBV12-3 or TRBV12-4 and TRBJ2-5; 8 positions agree with TRBD1. The TCR was taken from a human donor in good health. CDR3: CASGFPGQDQETQYF. For the CDR3, the DNA is TGTGCCAGCGGCTTCCCGGGACAGGACCAAGAGACCCAGTACTTC.